Each of the 16 T cell receptor beta chains below was sequenced from the same sample in a study of cytomegalovirus exposure and HLA in healthy donors. This PCR relied on a set of 60 Vbeta primers and 13 Jbeta primers. Some clones are missing from TCRdb's copy, which holds only in-frame ones; the method was immunoSEQ multiplex PCR. The table has fewer than 85,000 clones, 60% to 85% seen once. The sequenced sample was PBMCs. These receptors all stem from a man between 18 and 29 years old in good health and CMV-seropositive.

This chain joins TRBV2 and TRBJ2-7; 9 bases line up with TRBD1. Germline-derived CDR1 and CDR2 are SNHLY and FYNNEI. Trimming cost V 6 bases and J 2 bases; bases outside gene matches: 2. The length of the CDR3 is 13 residues. CDR3: CASSRDRAYEQYF. The CDR3 DNA reads as TGTGCCAGCAGCCGGGACAGGGCCTACGAGCAGTACTTC.

The CDR3 region has the DNA TGTGCCACCAGCAGAGGGGACAGGCAGGTTCGGGCTGAAGCTTTCTTT. This sequence encodes CATSRGDRQVRAEAFF. The chain combines TRBV15 with TRBJ1-1, with 8 bases matching TRBD1. The trim removed 1 base at V and 6 bases at J, leaving 10 bases unmatched. CDR1 and CDR2 from the germline V gene are LNHNV and YYDKDF (reference sequence). The CDR3 is 16 amino acids. Looking up the rest from reference TRBV15 and TRBJ1-1 gives the full variable domain: DAMVIQNPRYQVTQFGKPVTLSCSQTLNHNVMYWYQQKSSQAPKLLFHYYDKDFNNEADTPDNFQSRRPNTSFCFLDIRSPGLGDTAMYLCATSRGDRQVRAEAFFGQGTRLTVV.

V is TRBV28 and J is TRBJ1-3, with TRBD1 identical over 8 bases. Germline V gene data show CDR1 as MDHEN and CDR2 as SYDVKM. V trimming: 3 bases; J trimming: 3 bases; junction bases outside the gene matches: 19. The CDR3 covers 20 residues. The CDR3 protein is CASSFQALDRASRHGNTIYF. The CDR3 bases are TGTGCCAGCAGTTTTCAAGCCCTGGACAGGGCGTCGAGACATGGAAACACCATATATTTT.

The V gene is TRBV29-1, the J gene TRBJ1-1; 7 bases match TRBD1. The CDR3 contains 13 residues. Germline trimming cut 2 bases from V and 4 bases from J; bases unmatched to any gene: 4. Germline lookup yields CDR1 SQVTM and CDR2 ANQGSEA. The CDR3 here is CSVEQGDSTEAFF. In DNA, the CDR3 is TGCAGCGTTGAACAGGGGGACAGCACTGAAGCTTTCTTT.

J is TRBJ2-3 and V is TRBV19; D is ambiguous. The ends were cut back, 3 bases at V and 2 bases at J, with 9 bases in the middle. Germline CDR1 and CDR2: LNHDA and SQIVND (reference sequence). The CDR3 covers 14 residues. CDR3 coding DNA: TGTGCCAGTAGTATCAGTCGACACACAGATACGCAGTATTTT. This gives the protein CASSISRHTDTQYF.

The chain joins TRBV7-3 to TRBJ2-2, with D perhaps matching TRBD1 (5 bases). Trimming cost V 4 bases and J 5 bases, with 11 bases left between them. This CDR3 comprises 14 residues. Germline CDR1 reads SGHTA; CDR2 reads FQGTGA. Written as DNA, the CDR3 is TGTGCCAGCAGCTCTGGGGCAGTGACCGGGGAGCTGTTTTTT. It specifies CASSSGAVTGELFF. Together with reference TRBV7-3 and TRBJ2-2, the CDR3 gives the full variable domain: GAGVSQTPSNKVTEKGKYVELRCDPISGHTALYWYRQSLGQGPEFLIYFQGTGAADDSGLPNDRFFAVRPEGSVSTLKIQRTERGDSAVYLCASSSGAVTGELFFGEGSRLTVL.

This clone was seen only a few times. The chain has TRBV25-1 and TRBJ2-7; no definite D call. Germline CDR1 reads MGHDK; CDR2 reads SYGVNS. The CDR3 is made up of 14 amino acids. V was clipped by 6 bases and J by 3 bases, with 15 bases between them. The CDR3 bases are TGTGCCAGCAGCCGGCGGCCGACGGACTACGAGCAGTACTTC. Amino acids: CASSRRPTDYEQYF.

V is TRBV10-3 and J is TRBJ1-2; D gene unclear. CDR3 length: 17 amino acids. Trimming cost V 4 bases and J 0 bases, with 18 bases left between them. Germline V gene data show CDR1 as ENHRY and CDR2 as SYGVKD. The CDR3, as DNA: TGTGCCATCAGTGCGAAGACACTGAAGGTATCTAACTATGGCTACACCTTC. Its translation: CAISAKTLKVSNYGYTF.

This chain links TRBV10-3 with TRBJ1-4; 8 nucleotides agree with TRBD1. V was pared by 0 bases and J by 7 bases, with 7 bases of the junction left unmatched. CDR3 length equals 16 residues. Germline CDR1 and CDR2: ENHRY and SYGVKD. CDR3 DNA: TGTGCCATCAGTGAGTCTGCTGGACAGGGAAGTGAAAAACTGTTTTTT. It translates to CAISESAGQGSEKLFF.

This clone appeared a single time. The V and J genes are TRBV7-9 and TRBJ2-3; 8 nucleotides agree with TRBD2. Germline CDR1 reads SEHNR; CDR2 reads FQNEAQ (reference sequence). Losses at the gene ends were 5 bases for V and 2 bases for J; bases not matched to a gene: 6. This CDR3 is built from 15 residues. The CDR3 DNA sequence: TGTGCCAGCAGCATACTAGCGGCCATCACAGATACGCAGTATTTT. Translating it yields CASSILAAITDTQYF.

V is TRBV21-1 and J is TRBJ1-5; the table's D call TRBD1 went unverified against the DNA. TRBV21-1 is assigned pseudogene status. The CDR3 contains 16 residues. The CDR3 reads CASSKTTGTGNQPQHF. In nucleotides, the CDR3 is TGTGCCAGCAGCAAAACGACAGGGACGGGGAATCAGCCCCAGCATTTT.

The V gene is TRBV5-1, the J gene TRBJ2-1; D gene unclear. Germline CDR1 is SGHRS and CDR2 is YFSETQ. Trimming removed 3 bases from V and 0 bases from J, with 4 bases in between. There are 13 residues in the CDR3. CDR3 DNA: TGCGCCAGCAGCTCTACCTCCTACAATGAGCAGTTCTTC. This translates into CASSSTSYNEQFF.

There are a few counts of this clone. The gene calls are TRBV28 and TRBJ2-3, with D possibly being TRBD2 (5 bases). This CDR3 spans 12 amino acids. CDR1 MDHEN and CDR2 SYDVKM come from the germline V gene. Trimming cost V 6 bases and J 6 bases, with 10 bases left between them. The CDR3 sequence is CASSVREDTQYF. In DNA, the CDR3 is TGTGCCAGCAGCGTTAGGGAGGATACGCAGTATTTT.

This clone was found once. The chain recombines TRBV29-1 with TRBJ2-7; 8 bases are shared with TRBD2. There are 15 residues in the CDR3. V was clipped by 0 bases and J by 4 bases; unmatched bases: 8. Germline CDR1 SQVTM, CDR2 ANQGSEA. CDR3 DNA: TGCAGCGTTGAAGATCCGGGGACTAGTAGTTACGAGCAGTACTTC. Encoded protein: CSVEDPGTSSYEQYF.

The V gene is TRBV5-1, the J gene TRBJ2-7; D is possibly TRBD2 (5 bases). V lost 1 base to trimming and J lost 2 bases, with 7 bases between them. This CDR3 has 13 residues. The germline V gene encodes CDR1 SGHRS and CDR2 YFSETQ. Here the CDR3 DNA reads TGCGCCAGCAGCTTGACTAGTGCCTACGAGCAGTACTTC. Protein sequence: CASSLTSAYEQYF.

This rearrangement joins TRBV7-6 to TRBJ2-7; tentative D call: TRBD1 (6 bases). Trimming removed 3 bases at V and 6 bases at J, with 15 bases between. Germline CDR1 is SGHVS and CDR2 is FNYEAQ. This CDR3 contains 14 residues. For the CDR3, the DNA is TGTGCCAGCAGCTTGAGGGGGAGTTCGTTCGAGCAGTACTTC. Translation gives CASSLRGSSFEQYF.